This T cell receptor beta chain originates from a study of blood T cell repertoires in COVID-19. Study-level information: Some COVID-19 samples were acute and others convalescent; all came from the United States, Italy and Spain. Sample material is recorded as cDNA or gDNA derived from T cells, B-cell-depleted T cells, or PBMCs.

Original handling: Reference gene primers were amplified, and this amplification served to estimate nucleated cell counts. Assay: immunoSEQ multiplex PCR; the TCRdb copy retains only in-frame clones and omits some. The V and J calls and the clone size are those of that table, but D and trimming were determined from the DNA. The sample holds some 250,000 clones, 84% seen once. The CDR3 consists of 18 residues. Per the germline V gene, CDR1 is SGHTS and CDR2 is YDEGEE. V was trimmed by 0 bases and J by 7 bases, leaving 25 bases between them. The rearrangement joins TRBV5-8 to TRBJ1-1, with a possible D match to TRBD1 (6 bases). This receptor was identified in a man aged 55-75 years with acute or convalescent COVID-19. Source material: peripheral blood. This CDR3 is CASSLAWSDSRGNGEAFF. DNA of the CDR3: TGTGCCAGCAGCTTGGCCTGGTCGGACAGTCGGGGTAACGGTGAAGCTTTCTTT.